This T cell receptor beta chain was sequenced during a study of blood T cell repertoires in COVID-19. The overall study: Both acute and convalescent COVID-19 samples were obtained from the United States, Italy and Spain.

This CDR3 region has 14 residues. Germline assignment: CDR1 MNHEY and CDR2 SVGAGI. Trimming shortened V by 2 bases and J by 7 bases, and 11 bases separated the two germline ends. Sequenced by immunoSEQ multiplex PCR; TCRdb stores in-frame clones only, minus some. The repertoire holds about 200,000 clones, with around 83% as singletons. Seattle's cohort entered during active infection and was followed longitudinally. This clone was observed a few times. The receptor was isolated from a woman older than 75 with COVID-19, enrolled during active disease. Sequenced material: peripheral blood. This chain joins TRBV6-5 and TRBJ1-4, with D possibly being TRBD1 (5 bases). The CDR3 bases are TGTGCCAGCAGTTACCAAGGCGGGGGTGAAAAACTGTTTTTT. Its translation is CASSYQGGGEKLFF.